Listed below are T cell receptor beta chains from one sample, sequenced in a study of CD8 T cells in ankylosing spondylitis. TCRdb re-analysed the 5' RACE reads in MiXCR, keeping a single row per CDR3 protein. The table has some 130,000 distinct CDR3 sequences, about 7.3% seen once. Source material: blood, either unsorted or a sorted T cell fraction (not recorded which). These receptors were collected from a female donor with ankylosing spondylitis or in good health (not recorded which). The CDR3 runs from the conserved cysteine through the conserved F or W. A D gene is named only where the DNA matches it firmly. Not all rows give a size; the values are once, few, many and, for expanded clones, a class.

size: NA
J: TRBJ1-1
V: TRBV12-3/TRBV12-4
D: NA
DNA: TGTGCCAGCACCTTACAGGGAGTGGTCGTGCCGGCTTTCTTT
CDR3: CASTLQGVVVPAFF

size: NA
J: TRBJ1-2
V: TRBV6-5
D: NA
DNA: TGTGCCAGCAGTTACCTTACAGGGAAGGATGGCTACACCTTC
CDR3: CASSYLTGKDGYTF

size: many
J: TRBJ1-2
V: TRBV5-1
D: TRBD1
DNA: TGCGCCAGCAGCGCGGGACAGACTAACTATGGCTACACCTTC
CDR3: CASSAGQTNYGYTF

size: few
J: TRBJ2-1
V: TRBV9
D: TRBD2
DNA: TGTGCCAGCAGCGTAGCCAGGACTAGCGGGGGCCCTGAATACAATGAGCAGTTCTTC
CDR3: CASSVARTSGGPEYNEQFF

size: many
J: TRBJ1-1
V: TRBV29-1
D: TRBD1
DNA: TGCAGCGTTGAAGGACAGGGGTCGGACACTGAAGCTTTCTTT
CDR3: CSVEGQGSDTEAFF

size: many
J: TRBJ2-1
V: TRBV10-3
D: NA
DNA: TGTGCCATCAGGGATTCGGGGATTCGATACAATGAGCAGTTCTTC
CDR3: CAIRDSGIRYNEQFF

size: many
J: TRBJ1-2
V: TRBV12-3/TRBV12-4
D: NA
DNA: TGTGCCAGCAGTCCCAAATCCCCCGCGCAGCTCTATGGCTACACCTTC
CDR3: CASSPKSPAQLYGYTF

size: many
J: TRBJ1-1
V: TRBV6-1
D: NA
DNA: TGTGCCAGCACGCACGGGGGGGGCCAGGAAGCTTTCTTT
CDR3: CASTHGGGQEAFF

size: few
J: TRBJ1-4
V: TRBV28
D: TRBD1
DNA: TGTGCCAGCAGATGGTCAGGGGGTGAAAAACTGTTTTTT
CDR3: CASRWSGGEKLFF

size: NA
J: TRBJ2-1
V: TRBV15
D: NA
DNA: TGTGGCACCAGCAGAGATGGGGGAAACAATGAGCAGTTCTTC
CDR3: CGTSRDGGNNEQFF

size: many
J: TRBJ1-1
V: TRBV5-1
D: NA
DNA: TGCGCCAGCAGCTTGGGAGGGGCGCGGACTGAAGCTTTCTTT
CDR3: CASSLGGARTEAFF

size: many
J: TRBJ1-2
V: TRBV5-1
D: NA
DNA: TGCGCCAGCAGCTTAGGAGGGGCGGACTATGGCTACACCTTC
CDR3: CASSLGGADYGYTF

size: NA
J: TRBJ2-5
V: TRBV20-1
D: NA
DNA: TGCAGTGCCGTCCGAGGCCAAGAGACCCAGTACTTC
CDR3: CSAVRGQETQYF

size: few
J: TRBJ1-1
V: TRBV5-1
D: TRBD1
DNA: TGCGCCAGCAGCGACCGGGACAGGGTGAACACTGAAGCTTTCTTT
CDR3: CASSDRDRVNTEAFF

size: NA
J: TRBJ2-3
V: TRBV7-2
D: NA
DNA: TGTGTCAGCAGCTTAGGAGCCGGGAGCACAGATACGCAGTATTTT
CDR3: CVSSLGAGSTDTQYF

size: many
J: TRBJ2-3
V: TRBV12-3/TRBV12-4
D: NA
DNA: TGTGCCAGCCGTTCCTCGCACCCCACAGATACGCAGTATTTT
CDR3: CASRSSHPTDTQYF

size: many
J: TRBJ1-1
V: TRBV5-1
D: NA
DNA: TGCGCCAGCAGCTTCGGACAGCCGTCCACTGAAGCTTTCTTT
CDR3: CASSFGQPSTEAFF

size: many
J: TRBJ1-2
V: TRBV6-5
D: NA
DNA: TGTGCCAGCAGTTACTCGAGGGCTGGGAACTATGGCTACACCTTC
CDR3: CASSYSRAGNYGYTF

size: many
J: TRBJ1-2
V: TRBV4-3
D: NA
DNA: TGCGCCAGCAGCCAAGAACGATCTTATGGCTACACCTTC
CDR3: CASSQERSYGYTF

size: many
J: TRBJ2-1
V: TRBV24-1
D: TRBD2
DNA: TGTGCCACCAGTCCCGGGGGGGCCTACAATGAGCAGTTCTTC
CDR3: CATSPGGAYNEQFF

size: many
J: TRBJ1-1
V: TRBV29-1
D: NA
DNA: TGCAGCGTTGCGGGATCGGTCACTGAAGCTTTCTTT
CDR3: CSVAGSVTEAFF

size: many
J: TRBJ2-4
V: TRBV10-1
D: TRBD1
DNA: TGCGCCAGCACGGACAGGGTTGTAGCCAAAAACATTCAGTACTTC
CDR3: CASTDRVVAKNIQYF

size: many
J: TRBJ1-5
V: TRBV19
D: TRBD1
DNA: TGTGCCAGTAGTACGACAGGGGGACGTCAGCCCCAGCATTTT
CDR3: CASSTTGGRQPQHF

size: NA
J: TRBJ2-3
V: TRBV12-3/TRBV12-4
D: TRBD2
DNA: TGTGCCACCGTAGCGGGGGTTCCCACAGATACGCAGTATTTT
CDR3: CATVAGVPTDTQYF

size: few
J: TRBJ2-5
V: TRBV7-3
D: TRBD1
DNA: TGTGCCAGCAGCAAAACAGGGGGATTGGAGACCCAGTACTTC
CDR3: CASSKTGGLETQYF

size: many
J: TRBJ1-5
V: TRBV4-1
D: NA
DNA: TGCGCCAGCAGCCAAGATTTTGGCATATGGCAGCCCCAGCATTTT
CDR3: CASSQDFGIWQPQHF

size: many
J: TRBJ2-4
V: TRBV6-2/TRBV6-3
D: TRBD1
DNA: TGTGCCAGCAGCCGACTGGGACAGAGGGGACAAGCCAAAAACATTCAGTACTTC
CDR3: CASSRLGQRGQAKNIQYF

size: many
J: TRBJ1-1
V: TRBV3-1
D: NA
DNA: TGTGCCAGCAGCCAAGATTCGCGGATAAACACTGAAGCTTTCTTT
CDR3: CASSQDSRINTEAFF

size: many
J: TRBJ1-2
V: TRBV5-1
D: NA
DNA: TGCGCCAGCAGCTTGGTGGCAGGGGTCGATGGCTACACCTTC
CDR3: CASSLVAGVDGYTF

size: few
J: TRBJ2-7
V: TRBV7-9
D: NA
DNA: TGTGCCAGCAGCCTCTCAGGGTTGTACGAGCAGTACTTC
CDR3: CASSLSGLYEQYF

size: many
J: TRBJ2-7
V: TRBV7-3
D: NA
DNA: TGTGCCAGCAGCTTGAGTGACTCCTACGAGCAGTACTTC
CDR3: CASSLSDSYEQYF

size: many
J: TRBJ1-2
V: TRBV20-1
D: TRBD1
DNA: TGCAGTGCTATCCGGGACAGGGGTTTAGGCTACACCTTC
CDR3: CSAIRDRGLGYTF

size: many
J: TRBJ2-1
V: TRBV5-1
D: NA
DNA: TGCGCCAGCAGCTTCCCCGGGACCGCTAATGAGCAGTTCTTC
CDR3: CASSFPGTANEQFF